This T cell receptor beta chain originates from a study of cytomegalovirus exposure and HLA in healthy donors. This clone was seen more than once but under ten times. Its specificity is unknown. PCR primers comprised 60 Vbeta and 13 Jbeta primers. Generated by immunoSEQ multiplex PCR, the TCRdb table keeps only in-frame clones and is missing some. The data show around 190,000 clones, almost 80% seen once. V was pared by 0 bases and J by 4 bases, with 8 bases between. Per germline, CDR1 SGHRS and CDR2 YFSETQ. The CDR3 sequence is 14 residues long. Study-wide results and caveats: High specificity and sensitivity for cytomegalovirus status were reported for the classifier.

The sequenced material came from PBMCs. The TCR comes from a woman between 18 and 29 years old in good health and CMV-seronegative. This sequence joins TRBV5-1 and TRBJ1-5; D not certain. This chain's CDR3 is CASSLGLQNQPQHF. CDR3 nucleotide sequence: TGCGCCAGCAGCTTGGGCCTACAGAATCAGCCCCAGCATTTT.